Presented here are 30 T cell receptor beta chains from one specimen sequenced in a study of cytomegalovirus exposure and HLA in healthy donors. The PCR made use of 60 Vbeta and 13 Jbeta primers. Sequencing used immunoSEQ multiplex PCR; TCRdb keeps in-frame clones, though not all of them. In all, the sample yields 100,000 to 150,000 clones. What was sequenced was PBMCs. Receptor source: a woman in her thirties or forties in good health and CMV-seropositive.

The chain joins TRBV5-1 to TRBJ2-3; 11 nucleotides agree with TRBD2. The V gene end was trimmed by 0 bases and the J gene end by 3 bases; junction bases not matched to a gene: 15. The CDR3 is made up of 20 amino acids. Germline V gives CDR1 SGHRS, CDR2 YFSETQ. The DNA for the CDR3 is TGCGCCAGCAGCTTGGGGGCTAGCGGGAGGTCCCATGACTGGACAGATACGCAGTATTTT. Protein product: CASSLGASGRSHDWTDTQYF.

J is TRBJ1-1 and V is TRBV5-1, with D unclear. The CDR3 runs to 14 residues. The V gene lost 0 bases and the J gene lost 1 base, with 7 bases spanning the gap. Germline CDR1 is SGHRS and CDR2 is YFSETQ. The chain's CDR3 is CASSLAGGNTEAFF. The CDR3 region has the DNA TGCGCCAGCAGCTTGGCCGGAGGGAACACTGAAGCTTTCTTT.

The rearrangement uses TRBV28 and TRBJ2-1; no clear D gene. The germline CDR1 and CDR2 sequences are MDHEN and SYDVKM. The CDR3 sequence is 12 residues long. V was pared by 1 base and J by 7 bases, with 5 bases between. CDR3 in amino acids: CASSLSENEQFF. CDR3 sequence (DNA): TGTGCCAGCAGTTTATCGGAGAATGAGCAGTTCTTC.

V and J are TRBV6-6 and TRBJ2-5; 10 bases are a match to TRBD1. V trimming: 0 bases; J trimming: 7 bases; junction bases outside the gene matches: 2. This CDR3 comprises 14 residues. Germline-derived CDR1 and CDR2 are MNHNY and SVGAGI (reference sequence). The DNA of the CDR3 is TGTGCCAGCAGTTACTCCCGGGACAGGGGGACCCAGTACTTC. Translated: CASSYSRDRGTQYF.

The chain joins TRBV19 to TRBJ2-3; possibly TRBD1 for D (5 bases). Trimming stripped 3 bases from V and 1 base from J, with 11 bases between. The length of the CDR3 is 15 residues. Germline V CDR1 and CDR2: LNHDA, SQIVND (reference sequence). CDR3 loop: CASSMGRGGTDTQYF. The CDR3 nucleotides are TGTGCCAGTAGTATGGGGCGAGGCGGCACAGATACGCAGTATTTT.

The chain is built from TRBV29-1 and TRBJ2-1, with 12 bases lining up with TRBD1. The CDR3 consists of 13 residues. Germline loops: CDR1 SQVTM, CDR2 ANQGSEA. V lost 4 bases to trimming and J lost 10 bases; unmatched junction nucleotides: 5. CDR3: CSVVGQGAEEQFF. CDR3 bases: TGCAGCGTTGTGGGACAGGGGGCCGAGGAGCAGTTCTTC.

The CDR3 DNA reads TGTGCCAGCAGCTTGGCGGGAAACAACTACGAGCAGTACTTC. Amino acid sequence: CASSLAGNNYEQYF. V and J are TRBV5-8 and TRBJ2-7; TRBD2 might be the D (5 bases). The CDR3 loop spans 14 amino acids. Trimming took off 0 bases at V and 3 bases at J, with 10 bases between the two ends. Germline V CDR1 and CDR2: SGHTS, YDEGEE.

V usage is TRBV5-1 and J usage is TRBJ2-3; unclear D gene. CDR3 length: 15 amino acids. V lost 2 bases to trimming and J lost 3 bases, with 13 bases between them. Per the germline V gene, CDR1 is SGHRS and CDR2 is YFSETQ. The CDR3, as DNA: TGCGCCAGCAGCTTAGAGGCCGCTCCGACAGATACGCAGTATTTT. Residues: CASSLEAAPTDTQYF.

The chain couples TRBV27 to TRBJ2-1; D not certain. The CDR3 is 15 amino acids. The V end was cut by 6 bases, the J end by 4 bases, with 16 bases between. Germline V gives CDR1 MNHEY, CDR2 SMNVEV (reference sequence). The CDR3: CASSRIGGAYNEQFF. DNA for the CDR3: TGTGCCAGCAGCCGAATAGGCGGCGCGTACAATGAGCAGTTCTTC.

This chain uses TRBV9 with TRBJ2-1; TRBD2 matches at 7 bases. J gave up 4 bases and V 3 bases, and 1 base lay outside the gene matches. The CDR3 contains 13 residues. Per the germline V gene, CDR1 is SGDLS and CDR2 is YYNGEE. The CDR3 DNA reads TGTGCCAGCAGCGGCGGGAGTTACAATGAGCAGTTCTTC. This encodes CASSGGSYNEQFF. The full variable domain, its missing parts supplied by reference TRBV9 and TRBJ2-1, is DSGVTQTPKHLITATGQRVTLRCSPRSGDLSVYWYQQSLDQGLQFLIQYYNGEERAKGNILERFSAQQFPDLHSELNLSSLELGDSALYFCASSGGSYNEQFFGPGTRLTVL.

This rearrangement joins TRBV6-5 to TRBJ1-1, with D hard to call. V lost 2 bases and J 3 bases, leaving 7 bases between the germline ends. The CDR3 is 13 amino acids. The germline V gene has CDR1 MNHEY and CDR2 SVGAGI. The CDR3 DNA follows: TGTGCCAGCAGTTACGTGAGGTACACTGAAGCTTTCTTT. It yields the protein CASSYVRYTEAFF.

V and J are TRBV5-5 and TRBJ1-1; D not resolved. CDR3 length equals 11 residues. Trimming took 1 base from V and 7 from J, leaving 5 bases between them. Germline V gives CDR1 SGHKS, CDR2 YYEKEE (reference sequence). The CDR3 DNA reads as TGTGCCAGCAGCTTGAGAGATGAAGCTTTCTTT. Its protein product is CASSLRDEAFF.

CDR3: CASSLGRQAGSYEQYF. CDR3 nucleotide sequence: TGTGCCAGCAGCTTGGGGCGGCAGGCAGGGTCCTACGAGCAGTACTTC. The V gene is TRBV5-6, the J gene TRBJ2-7, with D tentatively TRBD1 (5 bases). The germline V gene encodes CDR1 SGHDT and CDR2 YYEEEE. V lost 0 bases and J lost 1, with 14 bases in between. CDR3 length equals 16 residues.

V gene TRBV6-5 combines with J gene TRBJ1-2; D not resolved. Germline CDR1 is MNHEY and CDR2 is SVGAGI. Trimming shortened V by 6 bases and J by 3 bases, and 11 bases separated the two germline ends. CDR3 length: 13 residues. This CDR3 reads CASSFSEHYGYTF. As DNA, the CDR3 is TGTGCCAGCAGCTTCTCAGAACACTATGGCTACACCTTC.

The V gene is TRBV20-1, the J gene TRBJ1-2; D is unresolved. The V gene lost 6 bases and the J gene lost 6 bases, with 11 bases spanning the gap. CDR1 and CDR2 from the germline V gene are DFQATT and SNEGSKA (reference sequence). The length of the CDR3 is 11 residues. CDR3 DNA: TGCAGTGCCCTCTCCCTAAATGGCTACACCTTC. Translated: CSALSLNGYTF.

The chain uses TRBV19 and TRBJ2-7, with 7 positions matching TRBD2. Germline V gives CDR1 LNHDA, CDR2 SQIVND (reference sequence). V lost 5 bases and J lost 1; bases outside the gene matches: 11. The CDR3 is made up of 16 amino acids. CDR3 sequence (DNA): TGTGCCAGTAGTCCCCCCGGAGCGGGACGTTCCTACGAGCAGTACTTC. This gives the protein CASSPPGAGRSYEQYF.

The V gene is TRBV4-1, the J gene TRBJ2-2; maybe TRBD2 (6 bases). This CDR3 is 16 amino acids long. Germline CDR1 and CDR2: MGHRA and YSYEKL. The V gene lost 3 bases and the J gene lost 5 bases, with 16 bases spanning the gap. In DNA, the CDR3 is TGCGCCAGCAGCCACGAGAGACTAGGTGATACCGGGGAGCTGTTTTTT. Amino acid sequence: CASSHERLGDTGELFF.

DNA of the CDR3: TGTGCCAGCAGCCCAGGGACAGGGGTTTCCGGGGAGCTGTTTTTT. Protein product: CASSPGTGVSGELFF. The chain has TRBV7-3 and TRBJ2-2; 10 positions agree with TRBD1. This CDR3 region has 15 residues. V was clipped by 5 bases and J by 6 bases; unmatched bases: 6. Germline CDR1 SGHTA, CDR2 FQGTGA.

This chain's CDR3 is CASSMGQGHGELFF. CDR3 DNA: TGTGCCAGTAGTATGGGACAGGGCCACGGGGAGCTGTTTTTT. V is TRBV19 and J is TRBJ2-2; the match to TRBD1 covers 9 bases. CDR1 is LNHDA, CDR2 SQIVND, per germline (reference sequence). The CDR3 totals 14 residues. V lost 3 bases and J lost 7; bases outside the gene matches: 3.

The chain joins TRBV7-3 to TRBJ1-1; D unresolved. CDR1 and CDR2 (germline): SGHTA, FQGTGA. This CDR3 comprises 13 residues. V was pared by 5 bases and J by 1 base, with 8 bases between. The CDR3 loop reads CASSRDRNTEAFF. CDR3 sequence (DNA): TGTGCCAGCAGCCGGGATCGGAACACTGAAGCTTTCTTT.

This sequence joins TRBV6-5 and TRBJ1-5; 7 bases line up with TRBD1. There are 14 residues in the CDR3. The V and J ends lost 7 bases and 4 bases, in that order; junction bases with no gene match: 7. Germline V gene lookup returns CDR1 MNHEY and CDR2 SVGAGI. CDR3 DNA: TGTGCCAGCAAATCCGGGACAGTTAATCAGCCCCAGCATTTT. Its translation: CASKSGTVNQPQHF.

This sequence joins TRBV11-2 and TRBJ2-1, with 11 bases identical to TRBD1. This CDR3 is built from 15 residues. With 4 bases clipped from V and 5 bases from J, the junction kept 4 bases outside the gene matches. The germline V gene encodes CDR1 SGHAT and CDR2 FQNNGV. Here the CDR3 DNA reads TGTGCCAGCAGCTCCCCGGGACAGGGGGACAATGAGCAGTTCTTC. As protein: CASSSPGQGDNEQFF.

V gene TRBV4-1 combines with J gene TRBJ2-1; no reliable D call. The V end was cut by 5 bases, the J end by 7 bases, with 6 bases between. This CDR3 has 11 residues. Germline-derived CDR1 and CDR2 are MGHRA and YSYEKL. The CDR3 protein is CASSSENEQFF. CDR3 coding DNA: TGCGCCAGCAGCTCCGAGAATGAGCAGTTCTTC.

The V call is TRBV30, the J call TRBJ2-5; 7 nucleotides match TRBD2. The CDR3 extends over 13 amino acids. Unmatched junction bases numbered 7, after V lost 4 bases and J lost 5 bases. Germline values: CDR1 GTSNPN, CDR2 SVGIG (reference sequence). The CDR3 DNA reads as TGTGCCTGGACGGGGGGTGGAGGGGAGACCCAGTACTTC. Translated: CAWTGGGGETQYF.

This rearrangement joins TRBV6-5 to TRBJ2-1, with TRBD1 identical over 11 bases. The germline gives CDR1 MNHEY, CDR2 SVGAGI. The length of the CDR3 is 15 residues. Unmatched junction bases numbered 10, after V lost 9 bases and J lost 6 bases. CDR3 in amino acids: CASVRPGTGGNEQFF. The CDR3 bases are TGTGCCAGTGTCCGACCCGGGACAGGGGGCAATGAGCAGTTCTTC.

The CDR3 loop reads CASSEDGTYNRGTQYF. CDR3 sequence (DNA): TGTGCCAGCAGTGAAGACGGGACTTACAACCGGGGTACGCAGTATTTT. This rearrangement joins TRBV6-1 to TRBJ2-3; D might be TRBD2 (6 bases). Germline V gives CDR1 MNHNS, CDR2 SASEGT. The CDR3 totals 16 residues. V lost 1 base and J lost 8, with 19 bases in between.

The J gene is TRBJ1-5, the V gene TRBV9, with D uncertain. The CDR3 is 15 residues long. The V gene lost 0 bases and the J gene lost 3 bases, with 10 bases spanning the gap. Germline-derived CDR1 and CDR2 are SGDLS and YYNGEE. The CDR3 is CASSVEAAYNQPQHF. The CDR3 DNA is TGTGCCAGCAGCGTAGAGGCAGCGTACAATCAGCCCCAGCATTTT.

CDR3 bases: TGTGCCAGCAGCCCACCGACAGGGGGAAACTATGGCTACACCTTC. Translated, it gives CASSPPTGGNYGYTF. The chain couples TRBV28 to TRBJ1-2; TRBD1 matches at 9 bases. Germline CDR1 reads MDHEN; CDR2 reads SYDVKM. The CDR3 consists of 15 residues. With 6 bases clipped from V and 2 bases from J, the junction kept 7 bases outside the gene matches.

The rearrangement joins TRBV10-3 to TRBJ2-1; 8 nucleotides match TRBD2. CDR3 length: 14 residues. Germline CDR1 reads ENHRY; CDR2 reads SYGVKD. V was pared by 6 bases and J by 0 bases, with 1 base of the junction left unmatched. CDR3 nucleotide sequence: TGTGCCATCAGAGCGGGAGACTCCTACAATGAGCAGTTCTTC. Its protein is CAIRAGDSYNEQFF.

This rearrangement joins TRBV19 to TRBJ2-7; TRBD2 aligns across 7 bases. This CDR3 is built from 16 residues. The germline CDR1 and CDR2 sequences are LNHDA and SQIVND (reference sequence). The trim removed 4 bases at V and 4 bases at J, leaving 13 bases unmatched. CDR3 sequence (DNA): TGTGCCAGTAGTACCCGGGGGGTTATCCGGGGATACGAGCAGTACTTC. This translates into CASSTRGVIRGYEQYF. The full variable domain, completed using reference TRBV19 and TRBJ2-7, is DGGITQSPKYLFRKEGQNVTLSCEQNLNHDAMYWYRQDPGQGLRLIYYSQIVNDFQKGDIAEGYSVSREKKESFPLTVTSAQKNPTAFYLCASSTRGVIRGYEQYFGPGTRLTVT.